What follows are 21 T cell receptor beta chains derived from one specimen sequenced in a study of beta chain features in type 1 diabetes. These TCRs are of unknown antigen specificity. General study points: Type 1 diabetes patients had TCRB CDR3s that were shorter (moderately but significantly so) in all four CD4+ subsets.

All of the isolated RNA was reverse transcribed, so expressed TCRB transcripts were sequenced. This table comes from immunoSEQ multiplex PCR, and its TCRdb copy is limited to in-frame clones, with some not included. The sample holds roughly 730,000 clones, roughly 13% seen once. Sequencing was carried out using naive CD4+ T cells from blood. These receptors all stem from a man younger than 35 with type 1 diabetes.

This rearrangement joins TRBV5-4 to TRBJ2-3; 8 bases line up with TRBD2. The junction had 7 bases not matched to a gene; V was cut back by 4 bases and J by 0 bases. Germline CDR1 is SGHNT and CDR2 is YYREEE (reference sequence). This CDR3 is 16 amino acids long. This CDR3 reads CASSAPTSASTDTQYF. CDR3 coding DNA: TGTGCCAGCAGCGCTCCGACTAGCGCCAGCACAGATACGCAGTATTTT. The entire variable domain, with the rest obtained from reference TRBV5-4 and TRBJ2-3, is as follows: ETGVTQSPTHLIKTRGQQVTLRCSSQSGHNTVSWYQQALGQGPQFIFQYYREEENGRGNFPPRFSGLQFPNYSSELNVNALELDDSALYLCASSAPTSASTDTQYFGPGTRLTVL.

The chain is built from TRBV2 and TRBJ1-3; D uncertain. Trimming pared 2 bases from V and 0 bases from J, leaving 14 bases between. The CDR3 is 17 amino acids. Germline V lookup: CDR1 SNHLY, CDR2 FYNNEI. This CDR3 is CASSERAGIYSGNTIYF. The CDR3 bases are TGTGCCAGCAGTGAAAGGGCAGGAATTTACTCTGGAAACACCATATATTTT.

This clone was seen more than once but under ten times. The chain's CDR3 is CASSSPRSTGSHGYTF. In DNA, the CDR3 is TGTGCCAGCAGCAGCCCACGATCAACAGGGAGCCATGGCTACACCTTC. V is TRBV7-9 and J is TRBJ1-2; tentatively, D is TRBD1 (6 bases). The CDR3 has 16 residues. Germline V gene sequence: CDR1 SEHNR, CDR2 FQNEAQ (reference sequence). V was trimmed by 5 bases and J by 6 bases, leaving 22 bases between them.

The chain has TRBV6-1 and TRBJ2-3; D gene unclear. Between the trimmed V and J ends, which lost 2 bases and 6 bases, there was a span of 3 bases. This CDR3 is built from 11 residues. CDR1 MNHNS and CDR2 SASEGT come from the germline V gene. The CDR3 sequence is CASSEWDTQYF. The CDR3 DNA is TGTGCCAGCAGTGAATGGGATACGCAGTATTTT.

The rearrangement uses TRBV10-3 and TRBJ2-7; TRBD1 might be the D (6 bases). CDR1 is ENHRY and CDR2 is SYGVKD in the germline V gene. The CDR3 length is 12 residues. V shed 6 bases and J shed 2 bases, with 8 bases lying between them. This CDR3 is CAIRSGAYEQYF. Here the CDR3 DNA reads TGTGCCATCAGATCAGGGGCCTACGAGCAGTACTTC.

V is TRBV5-1 and J is TRBJ2-7, with D unresolved. In germline, CDR1 is SGHRS, CDR2 YFSETQ. This CDR3 contains 12 residues. V was trimmed by 1 base and J by 4 bases, leaving 6 bases between them. CDR3 residues: CASSLNRYEQYF. CDR3 nucleotide sequence: TGCGCCAGCAGCTTGAACAGATACGAGCAGTACTTC. Full variable domain (rest looked up from reference TRBV5-1 and TRBJ2-7): KAGVTQTPRYLIKTRGQQVTLSCSPISGHRSVSWYQQTPGQGLQFLFEYFSETQRNKGNFPGRFSGRQFSNSRSEMNVSTLELGDSALYLCASSLNRYEQYFGPGTRLTVT.

The chain is built from TRBV5-1 and TRBJ2-7, with a weak D call TRBD1 (7 bases). The V end lost 3 bases, the J end lost 3 bases, and 16 bases lay between the germline ends. The CDR3 covers 15 residues. The germline gives CDR1 SGHRS, CDR2 YFSETQ. The CDR3 coding sequence is TGCGCCAGCAGCTCCACCCAGGGGGGCAGCTACGAGCAGTACTTC. Protein product: CASSSTQGGSYEQYF.

This clone turned up a few times. Within the sample, other DNA sequences also encode this same CDR3. This rearrangement joins TRBV9 to TRBJ1-4, with 9 bases aligning to TRBD1. Germline CDR1 reads SGDLS; CDR2 reads YYNGEE. The V segment lost 0 bases and the J segment 7 bases; nucleotides outside the gene matches: 4. This CDR3 spans 15 amino acids. CDR3 sequence (DNA): TGTGCCAGCAGCGTAGTGGGACAGGGAGGTGAAAAACTGTTTTTT. It yields the protein CASSVVGQGGEKLFF.

This clone was seen more than once but under ten times. The rearrangement joins TRBV7-9 to TRBJ1-4; D unclear. The germline CDR1 and CDR2 sequences are SEHNR and FQNEAQ (reference sequence). V lost 5 bases, J lost 7 bases, and 20 bases lay in between. The CDR3 covers 16 residues. CDR3 nucleotides: TGTGCCAGCAGCCCGTCCGAGGGAAACCGAGGTGAAAAACTGTTTTTT. It specifies CASSPSEGNRGEKLFF.

This clone came up a few times. The chain carries TRBV11-2 and TRBJ2-2, with D unresolved. Trimming left V 1 base short and J 7 bases short, with 7 bases between. Germline CDR1 and CDR2: SGHAT and FQNNGV. The CDR3 contains 13 residues. This CDR3 reads CASSLVVVGELFF. CDR3 DNA sequence: TGTGCCAGCAGCTTAGTGGTCGTCGGGGAGCTGTTTTTT. Complete variable domain (other parts from reference TRBV11-2 and TRBJ2-2): EAGVAQSPRYKIIEKRQSVAFWCNPISGHATLYWYQQILGQGPKLLIQFQNNGVVDDSQLPKDRFSAERLKGVDSTLKIQPAKLEDSAVYLCASSLVVVGELFFGEGSRLTVL.

V and J are TRBV28 and TRBJ1-2; D is uncertain. Trimming removed 5 bases at V and 4 bases at J, with 8 bases between. The germline V gene encodes CDR1 MDHEN and CDR2 SYDVKM. CDR3 length equals 12 residues. The CDR3 DNA reads as TGTGCCAGCAGTATGATTTTCTATGGCTACACCTTC. Translated, it gives CASSMIFYGYTF.

The chain carries TRBV5-4 and TRBJ2-5, with a possible D match to TRBD1 (8 bases). V lost 4 bases to trimming and J lost 7 bases, with 20 bases between them. The CDR3 has 15 residues. Germline CDR1 and CDR2: SGHNT and YYREEE (reference sequence). CDR3 nucleotide sequence: TGTGCCAGCAGCCGGGCGGGGGACAGGATGGGGACCCAGTACTTC. Translated: CASSRAGDRMGTQYF.

The rearrangement joins TRBV6-5 to TRBJ2-3; weak D call: TRBD2 (5 bases). The ends were cut back, 0 bases at V and 9 bases at J, with 13 bases in the middle. CDR1 MNHEY and CDR2 SVGAGI come from the germline V gene. CDR3 length: 14 residues. The CDR3 nucleotides are TGTGCCAGCAGTTACTCGAGTACTGGGGAGACGCAGTATTTT. Amino acids: CASSYSSTGETQYF.

The V call is TRBV30, the J call TRBJ2-7, with D unclear. V was trimmed by 1 base and J by 3 bases, leaving 10 bases between them. CDR1 GTSNPN and CDR2 SVGIG come from the germline V gene (reference sequence). This CDR3 comprises 13 residues. The DNA of the CDR3 is TGTGCCTGGAGTGACCAGAATTTCTACGAGCAGTACTTC. As protein: CAWSDQNFYEQYF.

This clone came up a few times. This chain joins TRBV18 and TRBJ1-4, with 9 bases aligning to TRBD1. The CDR3 is 18 amino acids. Trimming at V came to 3 bases and at J to 0 bases, leaving 8 bases not matched to a gene. Germline V lookup: CDR1 KGHSH, CDR2 LQKENI. The CDR3 region is CASSPVQGQGTTNEKLFF. DNA for the CDR3: TGTGCCAGCTCACCCGTCCAGGGACAGGGTACAACTAATGAAAAACTGTTTTTT. The variable domain in full, with the rest retrieved from reference TRBV18 and TRBJ1-4, is NAGVMQNPRHLVRRRGQEARLRCSPMKGHSHVYWYRQLPEEGLKFMVYLQKENIIDESGMPKERFSAEFPKEGPSILRIQQVVRGDSAAYFCASSPVQGQGTTNEKLFFGSGTQLSVL.

This clone turned up a few times. The rearrangement uses TRBV23-1 and TRBJ2-5; possible D gene TRBD2, 7 bases. TRBV23-1 is reported as an ORF; its role is uncertain. Trimming stripped 2 bases from V and 6 bases from J, with 16 bases between. The CDR3 has 15 residues. CDR3 coding DNA: TGCGCCAGCAGTCAAAGGAGGGGGGGCTGGAAGACCCAGTACTTC. This gives the protein CASSQRRGGWKTQYF.

The CDR3 spells CATSRDRPAPYTF. CDR3 DNA sequence: TGTGCCACCAGCAGAGATAGGCCGGCCCCGTACACCTTC. The rearrangement links TRBV15 to TRBJ1-2, with no clear D. The CDR3 extends over 13 amino acids. Germline CDR1 LNHNV, CDR2 YYDKDF (reference sequence). V lost 0 bases and J lost 11, with 13 bases in between.

In its sample, this clone was seen a few times. Here the CDR3 DNA reads TGCAGCGTTGAATCCCCTGGGCCGGACTATGGCTACACCTTC. Its protein is CSVESPGPDYGYTF. V gene TRBV29-1 combines with J gene TRBJ1-2; D gene ambiguous. The germline gives CDR1 SQVTM, CDR2 ANQGSEA. The CDR3 length is 14 residues. The ends were cut back, 2 bases at V and 3 bases at J, with 13 bases in the middle.

A few counts support this clone. The chain has TRBV29-1 and TRBJ1-3; D remains unclear. Germline V gene lookup returns CDR1 SQVTM and CDR2 ANQGSEA. The CDR3 spans 13 residues. V was trimmed by 4 bases and J by 1 base, leaving 8 bases between them. CDR3 region: CSVAGQSGNTIYF. CDR3 in DNA: TGCAGCGTTGCTGGCCAGTCTGGAAACACCATATATTTT. Complete variable domain (other parts from reference TRBV29-1 and TRBJ1-3): SAVISQKPSRDICQRGTSLTIQCQVDSQVTMMFWYRQQPGQSLTLIATANQGSEATYESGFVIDKFPISRPNLTFSTLTVSNMSPEDSSIYLCSVAGQSGNTIYFGEGSWLTVV.

This clone was detected only a few times. This chain joins TRBV28 and TRBJ2-1; D unclear. The CDR3 extends over 16 amino acids. Germline V CDR1 and CDR2: MDHEN, SYDVKM. The ends were cut back, 5 bases at V and 7 bases at J, with 21 bases in the middle. The CDR3 DNA follows: TGTGCCAGCAGTCCCTTTGCCCTAGGCGCACCGAATGAGCAGTTCTTC. The encoded protein is CASSPFALGAPNEQFF.

The J gene is TRBJ1-2, the V gene TRBV7-9; tentative D call: TRBD1 (5 bases). Germline assignment: CDR1 SEHNR and CDR2 FQNEAQ (reference sequence). Trimming shortened V by 5 bases and J by 4 bases, and 17 bases separated the two germline ends. The CDR3 extends over 15 amino acids. CDR3 amino acids: CASSPPDTLLYGYTF. As DNA, the CDR3 is TGTGCCAGCAGCCCTCCGGACACTCTCCTCTATGGCTACACCTTC.